This is a list of T cell receptor beta chains from one sample in a study of liver allograft versus peripheral blood T cells. A single record per CDR3 protein comes from TCRdb applying MiXCR to the reads. The table includes 3,500 to 4,500 distinct CDR3 sequences, around 15% detected once. These receptors were obtained from a human patient who had a liver transplant. Some T cells may have come from the graft donor. The CDR3 runs from the conserved cysteine through the conserved F or W. Fields, in order: V gene, D gene, clone size, J gene, CDR3 DNA, CDR3 protein. D genes are given only for firm matches. Expanded clones are given a class, and other clones once, few, many or no size at all.

TRBV15	.	medium-sized	TRBJ1-5	TGTGCCACCAGCCCGTCGACTGAAGACAATCAGCCCCAGCATTTT	CATSPSTEDNQPQHF
TRBV5-6	.	medium-sized	TRBJ2-1	TGTGCCAGCAGCTTCGGGGTTAGTTCCTACAATGAGCAGTTCTTC	CASSFGVSSYNEQFF
TRBV28	.	medium-sized	TRBJ1-5	TGTGCCAGCAGTTTATTTCGACAGGGCAATCAGCCCCAGCATTTT	CASSLFRQGNQPQHF
TRBV7-3	TRBD1	.	TRBJ1-1	TGTGCCAGCAGCTTAATTAGACAGGGGGCCACTGAAGCTTTCTTT	CASSLIRQGATEAFF
TRBV19	TRBD1	many	TRBJ1-1	TGTGCCAGTAGTATTGGGGACAGGGTGACTTTCTTT	CASSIGDRVTFF
TRBV28	.	medium-sized	TRBJ1-2	TGTGCCAGCAGTTTAGGGGGCCAGGGGCCGGGGGGCTACACCTTC	CASSLGGQGPGGYTF
TRBV3-1	TRBD1	medium-sized	TRBJ1-5	TGTGCCAGCTCAGAGACAGGGCTAGGGCAGCCCCAGCATTTT	CASSETGLGQPQHF
TRBV12-3/TRBV12-4	.	.	TRBJ2-3	TGTGCCAGCAGTCCCCTCGCGAACGGAGATACGCAGTATTTT	CASSPLANGDTQYF
TRBV27	.	many	TRBJ1-6	TGTGCCAGCAGTGTGTCGGGGGCTGGTTCACCCCTCCACTTT	CASSVSGAGSPLHF
TRBV13	.	once	TRBJ1-3	TGTGCCAGCAGCTTTTCTAGCGGGGGAGGGTACGGAAACACCATATATTTT	CASSFSSGGGYGNTIYF
TRBV19	.	medium-sized	TRBJ1-1	TGTGCCAGTAGTACTACAGAAATGAACACTGAAGCTTTCTTT	CASSTTEMNTEAFF
TRBV5-4	.	.	TRBJ2-7	TGTGCCAGCAGCTTGGGGCCGGGACTGACCTCCTACGAGCAGTACTTC	CASSLGPGLTSYEQYF
TRBV6-1	.	medium-sized	TRBJ1-2	TGTGCCAGCAGTGACTCGTTTACAGCTAACTATGGCTACACCTTC	CASSDSFTANYGYTF
TRBV19	.	large	TRBJ1-4	TGTGCCAGTAGTATAATGGGAACGGATAATGAAAAACTGTTTTTT	CASSIMGTDNEKLFF
TRBV13	TRBD2	medium-sized	TRBJ2-1	TGTGCCAGCAGCTTCCCCCGGCTAGCGGGCTTAAACCCCTACAATGAGCAGTTCTTC	CASSFPRLAGLNPYNEQFF
TRBV19	TRBD1	medium-sized	TRBJ2-2	TGTGCCACCGGCCGGTACGGGACAGGAACCGGGGAGCTGTTTTTT	CATGRYGTGTGELFF
TRBV7-2	.	medium-sized	TRBJ2-7	TGTGCCAGCAGCTTAGTCGGGGGATCCCCCTACGAGCAGTACTTC	CASSLVGGSPYEQYF
TRBV2	.	few	TRBJ2-7	TGTGCCAGCAGTGAAGGGTACGTCTACGAGCAGTACTTC	CASSEGYVYEQYF
TRBV5-6	.	medium-sized	TRBJ2-7	TGTGCCAGCAGCTCGACAGGATTCTACGAGCAGTACTTC	CASSSTGFYEQYF
TRBV19	TRBD1	many	TRBJ1-1	TGTGCCAGTAGTAACAAAAGGACAGGGCCTGAAGCTTTCTTT	CASSNKRTGPEAFF
TRBV5-6	.	many	TRBJ2-5	TGTGCCAGCAGCTTGGACAGGGCCTTCCAAGAGACCCAGTACTTC	CASSLDRAFQETQYF
TRBV28	.	medium-sized	TRBJ1-2	TGTGCCAGCAGGGGGACGGCCGCTTATGGCTACACCTTC	CASRGTAAYGYTF
TRBV27	.	medium-sized	TRBJ2-7	TGTGCCAGCAGTTTATTTACGAGAGACGAGCAGTACTTC	CASSLFTRDEQYF
TRBV27	.	medium-sized	TRBJ1-2	TGTGCCAGCAGTTTATCGGCCAGCTATGGCTACACCTTC	CASSLSASYGYTF
TRBV10-3	.	medium-sized	TRBJ1-2	TGTGCCATCAGTGAGTCGGTCACAGTAGGGGATGGCTACACCTTC	CAISESVTVGDGYTF
TRBV6-1	TRBD1	medium-sized	TRBJ1-1	TGTGCCAGCTACGGCCTGGGACAGCTGAACACTGAAGCTTTCTTT	CASYGLGQLNTEAFF
TRBV27	.	medium-sized	TRBJ2-1	TGTGCCAGCAGTTTAGGGGGCGCCTACAATGAGCAGTTCTTC	CASSLGGAYNEQFF
TRBV9	.	.	TRBJ2-3	TGTGCCAGCAGTTTCGCCGGGACAAGCACAGATACGCAGTATTTT	CASSFAGTSTDTQYF
TRBV4-3	.	.	TRBJ2-7	TGCGCCAGCAGCCAAGAAGAGGGACTGGAGCAGTACTTC	CASSQEEGLEQYF
TRBV19	.	medium-sized	TRBJ2-3	TGTGCCAGTAGTTTGCTTTTCACAGATACGCAGTATTTT	CASSLLFTDTQYF
TRBV27	.	medium-sized	TRBJ1-2	TGTGCCAGCAGAGTGTGGGGAGGGGGCTACACCTTC	CASRVWGGGYTF
TRBV4-2	.	.	TRBJ1-4	TGTGCCAGCAGCCAAATCCCCATTGAAACTAATGAAAAACTGTTTTTT	CASSQIPIETNEKLFF
TRBV30	TRBD1	many	TRBJ2-1	TGTGCCTGGAGCGCCGGGACAGGGGTACATGAGCAGTTCTTC	CAWSAGTGVHEQFF
TRBV27	TRBD1	many	TRBJ2-5	TGTGCCAGCAGCTCAAGGCAGGGACAGGAGACCCAGTACTTC	CASSSRQGQETQYF
TRBV9	TRBD1	once	TRBJ1-2	TGTGCCAGCAGCCTTAGCTCAGGGGGGAACTATGGCTACACCTTC	CASSLSSGGNYGYTF